A selection of T cell receptor beta chains follows, all from one sample in a study of a mutant IDH1 vaccine in newly diagnosed glioma. Sequenced by immunoSEQ multiplex PCR; TCRdb stores in-frame clones only, minus some. Of more than 80,000 clones in the sample, about four fifths were seen once. Sequenced material: PBMCs, taken from a glioma patient treated with radiotherapy, temozolomide or both. These receptors originate from a woman between 50 and 59 years old with glioma. Both conserved end residues are part of each CDR3. D genes are given only for firm matches. Size tells how often a clone was seen (once, few, many) or the class of an expanded clone, and some rows leave it out.

V gene	D gene	clone size	J gene	CDR3 DNA	CDR3 protein
TRBV27	TRBD1	NA	TRBJ2-7	TGTGCCAGCAGTAGGACAGGGGGCTCCTACGAGCAGTACTTC	CASSRTGGSYEQYF
TRBV9	NA	few	TRBJ1-2	TGTGCCAGCAGCGTAGTGGATGCGGGGTTCAATGGCTACACCTTC	CASSVVDAGFNGYTF
TRBV7-2	TRBD2	NA	TRBJ2-1	TGTGCCAGCAGCTTAGTTAGCGGGGGGGCCTACAATGAGCAGTTCTTC	CASSLVSGGAYNEQFF
TRBV19	NA	NA	TRBJ2-7	TGTGCCAGTAGAGAGGGCGGACTTGGGGGCCACGAGCAGTACTTC	CASREGGLGGHEQYF
TRBV9	NA	NA	TRBJ1-2	TGTGCCAGCAGCTCAAAAGGGGGCTACACCTTC	CASSSKGGYTF
TRBV5-1	NA	once	TRBJ1-4	TGCGCCAGCAGCTTGGATGGCACCGCTTTTAATGAAAAACTGTTTTTT	CASSLDGTAFNEKLFF
TRBV18	TRBD1	NA	TRBJ1-6	TGTGCCAGCTCACCACAGGGGGCAGGACAGTCACCCCTCCACTTT	CASSPQGAGQSPLHF
TRBV29-1	TRBD1	NA	TRBJ2-1	TGCAGCGTTGAATGGAGAGACAGGGGGGTCAATGAGCAGTTCTTC	CSVEWRDRGVNEQFF
TRBV27	NA	NA	TRBJ1-3	TGTGCCAGCAGTCGAACGGGGGGTTCTGGAAACACCATATATTTT	CASSRTGGSGNTIYF
TRBV5-8	TRBD1	NA	TRBJ1-1	TGTGCCAGCAGGGGACAGAATTTGAACACTGAAGCTTTCTTT	CASRGQNLNTEAFF
TRBV7-6	TRBD1	NA	TRBJ1-3	TGTGCCAGCAGCTTAGTGCCAAGCGGGACAGGAGGCTCTGGAAACACCATATATTTT	CASSLVPSGTGGSGNTIYF
TRBV15	NA	NA	TRBJ2-7	TGTGCCACCAGCGGCTCAGGGGCTAACTCCTACGAGCAGTACTTC	CATSGSGANSYEQYF
TRBV6-5	NA	NA	TRBJ2-5	TGTGCCAGCAGTTTTGGGAGGACTCAAGAGACCCAGTACTTC	CASSFGRTQETQYF
TRBV9	TRBD2	NA	TRBJ2-1	TGTGCCAGCAGCGTAGCCGTCGCTAGCGGGCCTAGGGATGAGCAGTTCTTC	CASSVAVASGPRDEQFF
TRBV14	NA	few	TRBJ2-1	TGTGCCAGCAGCCAAGAGCGACAGGAGCAGTTCTTC	CASSQERQEQFF
TRBV7-6	NA	NA	TRBJ2-5	TGTGCCAGCAGCTTGTGGCCGCAAGAGACCCAGTACTTC	CASSLWPQETQYF
TRBV7-2	TRBD1	NA	TRBJ1-1	TGTGCCAGCAGCACAAGGACAGGGTGGGACACTGAAGCTTTCTTT	CASSTRTGWDTEAFF
TRBV25-1	NA	NA	TRBJ1-2	TGTGCCAGCAAATCGGGCGATGGCTACACCTTC	CASKSGDGYTF
TRBV4-3	NA	NA	TRBJ1-2	TGCGCCAGCAGCCAAGCAGAAGGGGATGGCTACACCTTC	CASSQAEGDGYTF
TRBV6-5	NA	NA	TRBJ2-3	TGTGCCAGCAGTCCCTTAGCGGAAAGCACAGATACGCAGTATTTT	CASSPLAESTDTQYF
TRBV27	TRBD2	NA	TRBJ2-1	TGTGCCAGCAGTTGGAAGCGGGGGGGTTACAATGAGCAGTTCTTC	CASSWKRGGYNEQFF
TRBV25-1	NA	once	TRBJ1-4	TGTGCCAGCAGAGGCTCGGGTATTAATGAAAAACTGTTTTTT	CASRGSGINEKLFF
TRBV7-9	NA	NA	TRBJ1-2	TGTGCCACCCCGCCCGAGGGAGCTAACTATGGCTACACCTTC	CATPPEGANYGYTF
TRBV5-1	TRBD2	NA	TRBJ2-5	TGCGCCAGCAGCTTGGACCCCTTAAGACCCCGTAGCGGGCCACAAGAGACCCAGTACTTC	CASSLDPLRPRSGPQETQYF
TRBV4-1	NA	NA	TRBJ2-7	TGCGCCAGCAGCCAAGATCCGCTTTTC	CASSQDPLF
TRBV19	NA	NA	TRBJ1-1	TGTGCCAGCCTCGTGGTGGGCACTGAAGCTTTCTTT	CASLVVGTEAFF
TRBV30	NA	NA	TRBJ1-1	TGTGCCTGCGCAAGACTTGAATTGGGGGCTTTCTTT	CACARLELGAFF
TRBV7-9	NA	NA	TRBJ2-7	TGTGCCAGCAGCTCGGGACGGGGCTACGAGCAGTACTTC	CASSSGRGYEQYF
TRBV20-1	NA	NA	TRBJ1-1	TGCAGTGCCCTTGTCAACCCTGAAGCTTTCTTT	CSALVNPEAFF
TRBV4-3	TRBD2	NA	TRBJ2-3	TGCGCCAGCAGCCAAGTAGCGGGGGGAGATACGCAGTATTTT	CASSQVAGGDTQYF
TRBV6-6	TRBD1	once	TRBJ2-5	TGTGCCAGCAGTCAACCAGGGGGCAAGGAGACCCAGTACTTC	CASSQPGGKETQYF
TRBV7-2	TRBD1	NA	TRBJ1-1	TGTGCCAGCAGCACGAGGACAGGGCGGAACACTGAAGCTTTCTTT	CASSTRTGRNTEAFF
TRBV18	NA	NA	TRBJ1-2	TGTGCCAGCTCACCAGGGAGCCAGGGAAACTATGGCTACACCTTC	CASSPGSQGNYGYTF